These 15 T cell receptor beta chains originate from one sample sequenced in a study of blood T cell repertoires in COVID-19 (dated by TCRdb to 2019 to 2021). Library preparation used the immunoSEQ multiplex PCR assay. TCRdb provides this immuneACCESS table in a form limited to in-frame rearrangements. Some clones are lacking; in checked studies, under half of them reflect an unresolved V gene, and why the rest are absent is not known. The sample records about 270,000 clones, more than 75% of which are singletons. The ten top clones hold over 2.5% of the sample. Sequenced material: PBMCs or T cells enriched from blood (not recorded which). The receptors derive from a woman under 30 who had recovered from COVID-19.

The V gene is TRBV6-5, the J gene TRBJ1-1; tentatively, D is TRBD1 (6 bases). Germline-derived CDR1 and CDR2 are MNHEY and SVGAGI. V was clipped by 4 bases and J by 4 bases, with 13 bases between them. The length of the CDR3 is 14 residues. DNA for the CDR3: TGTGCCAGCAGTTTGGGGGCTTTAGTCACTGAAGCTTTCTTT. Amino acids: CASSLGALVTEAFF.

The genes are TRBV3-1 (or the pseudogene TRBV3-2) and TRBJ1-2; 7 nucleotides line up with TRBD1. Trimming took 6 bases from V and 8 from J; bases not matched to a gene: 12. Germline V gene data show CDR1 as LGHDT and CDR2 as YNNKEL (reference sequence). This CDR3 has 14 amino acids. The chain's CDR3 is CASSFFRDRKGYTF. As DNA, the CDR3 is TGTGCCAGCAGTTTTTTCAGGGACAGAAAAGGCTACACCTTC.

The chain employs TRBV11-2 and TRBJ1-5; no firm D call. From germline, CDR1 is SGHAT and CDR2 FQNNGV. Between the trimmed V and J ends, which lost 1 base and 5 bases, there was a span of 9 bases. The CDR3 extends over 14 amino acids. CDR3 sequence reads: CASSLGRGYQPQHF. CDR3 coding DNA: TGTGCCAGCAGCTTAGGTCGGGGATATCAGCCCCAGCATTTT.

This clone was counted a single time. CDR3 nucleotide sequence: TGTGCCACCAGTGACCCCTCGACGGGATCTAGCTCCTACAATGAGCAGTTCTTC. Translated, it gives CATSDPSTGSSSYNEQFF. The genes are TRBV24-1 and TRBJ2-1, with a possible D match to TRBD2 (5 bases). Trimming shortened V by 4 bases and J by 0 bases, and 18 bases separated the two germline ends. Germline V gene data show CDR1 as KGHDR and CDR2 as SFDVKD. The CDR3 is 18 residues long.

The rearrangement uses TRBV10-3 and TRBJ1-1; maybe TRBD1 (5 bases). This CDR3 comprises 12 residues. Germline V CDR1 and CDR2: ENHRY, SYGVKD. Trimming removed 8 bases from V and 5 bases from J, with 12 bases in between. The CDR3 DNA reads TGTGCCATCGGGGAGGGGAGGACTGAAGCTTTCTTT. Its translation is CAIGEGRTEAFF.

V is TRBV19 and J is TRBJ1-1; D unresolved. Germline V lookup: CDR1 LNHDA, CDR2 SQIVND (reference sequence). This CDR3 region has 13 residues. The V end was cut by 4 bases, the J end by 1 base, with 7 bases between. Here the CDR3 reads CASSTNRNTEAFF. CDR3 sequence (DNA): TGTGCCAGTAGTACCAACAGGAACACTGAAGCTTTCTTT.

This sequence joins TRBV19 and TRBJ2-7; TRBD1 matches 10 bases. The CDR3 sequence is 18 residues long. Trimming at V came to 4 bases and at J to 5 bases, leaving 17 bases not matched to a gene. Germline V lookup: CDR1 LNHDA, CDR2 SQIVND (reference sequence). In DNA, the CDR3 is TGTGCCAGTAGTAAAAACCCGATCCAAAGGACAGGGGGTGACGAGCAGTACTTC. Translating it yields CASSKNPIQRTGGDEQYF.

This chain joins TRBV28 and TRBJ1-5; D is perhaps TRBD1 (5 bases). The CDR3 sequence is 16 residues long. Trimming stripped 1 base from V and 3 bases from J, with 13 bases between. Per germline, CDR1 MDHEN and CDR2 SYDVKM. CDR3 sequence reads: CASSLLGRVDNQPQHF. The DNA for the CDR3 is TGTGCCAGCAGTTTATTGGGCAGGGTAGACAATCAGCCCCAGCATTTT.

The chain recombines TRBV18 with TRBJ2-7; TRBD2 matches at 10 bases. The CDR3 covers 15 residues. Germline lookup yields CDR1 KGHSH and CDR2 LQKENI. With 6 bases clipped from V and 2 bases from J, the junction kept 7 bases outside the gene matches. CDR3 sequence reads: CASSRPGLAPYEQYF. In DNA, the CDR3 is TGTGCCAGCTCGCGACCGGGACTAGCGCCCTACGAGCAGTACTTC.

The chain links TRBV7-9 to TRBJ1-1; the D gene is possibly TRBD1 (6 bases). Germline V gene data show CDR1 as SEHNR and CDR2 as FQNEAQ (reference sequence). Trimming removed 5 bases at V and 7 bases at J, with 17 bases between. This CDR3 spans 14 amino acids. As DNA, the CDR3 is TGTGCCAGCAGCCCGCGGACAGATTCGAATGAAGCTTTCTTT. Translating it yields CASSPRTDSNEAFF. Based on the CDR3 plus reference TRBV7-9 and TRBJ1-1, the full variable domain is DTGVSQNPRHKITKRGQNVTFRCDPISEHNRLYWYRQTLGQGPEFLTYFQNEAQLEKSRLLSDRFSAERPKGSFSTLEIQRTEQGDSAMYLCASSPRTDSNEAFFGQGTRLTVV.

This rearrangement joins TRBV28 to TRBJ2-5; TRBD2 is a possible D gene (6 bases). In germline, CDR1 is MDHEN, CDR2 SYDVKM. Trimming cost V 5 bases and J 5 bases, with 12 bases left between them. The CDR3 runs 13 residues. The CDR3 nucleotides are TGTGCCAGCAGTCCCATTCGGGAGGAGACCCAGTACTTC. Translation gives CASSPIREETQYF.

The rearrangement uses TRBV7-9 and TRBJ1-1; 8 bases map to TRBD1. Germline V gene sequence: CDR1 SEHNR, CDR2 FQNEAQ (reference sequence). The CDR3 is 16 residues long. V shed 4 bases and J 4 bases; nucleotides not matched to a gene: 11. The CDR3 loop reads CASSSTVQGAFTEAFF. CDR3 in DNA: TGTGCCAGCAGCTCTACGGTCCAGGGGGCATTCACTGAAGCTTTCTTT.

V usage is TRBV19 and J usage is TRBJ2-5; 10 positions match TRBD2. The CDR3 covers 18 residues. The trim removed 5 bases at V and 1 base at J, leaving 13 bases unmatched. Germline V lookup: CDR1 LNHDA, CDR2 SQIVND (reference sequence). The CDR3 here is CASSEKASGGLPQETQYF. Written as DNA, the CDR3 is TGTGCCAGTAGTGAAAAGGCTAGCGGGGGCCTGCCCCAAGAGACCCAGTACTTC. The full variable domain, completed using reference TRBV19 and TRBJ2-5, is DGGITQSPKYLFRKEGQNVTLSCEQNLNHDAMYWYRQDPGQGLRLIYYSQIVNDFQKGDIAEGYSVSREKKESFPLTVTSAQKNPTAFYLCASSEKASGGLPQETQYFGPGTRLLVL.

CDR3 residues: CASSPSGDSELPEAFF. Here the CDR3 DNA reads TGTGCCAGCAGCCCCTCGGGAGACAGCGAGTTACCTGAAGCTTTCTTT. The rearrangement links TRBV6-2 or TRBV6-3 to TRBJ1-1; perhaps TRBD1 as D (5 bases). This CDR3 spans 16 amino acids. V was trimmed by 6 bases and J by 6 bases, leaving 23 bases between them. Per germline, CDR1 MNHEY and CDR2 SVGEGT.

This clone occurred once. The rearrangement uses TRBV7-2 and TRBJ1-2, with D possibly matching TRBD1 (5 bases). Germline lookup yields CDR1 SGHTA and CDR2 FQGNSA. V was shortened by 4 bases and J by 13 bases, with 13 bases between the two germline ends. The CDR3 consists of 11 residues. CDR3 protein: CASSYWGGCTF. Here the CDR3 DNA reads TGTGCCAGCAGCTACTGGGGGGGGTGCACCTTC.